This T cell receptor beta chain is from a study of vaccination effects on CD4 cells after COVID-19. Study-wide background: Culturing of some 1.8 million PBMC per well took place with around 10 IU/ml IL-2 and about 9.3 ug/ml peptides.

Generated by immunoSEQ multiplex PCR, the TCRdb table keeps only in-frame clones and is missing some. The repertoire holds tens of thousands of clones, over 60% seen once, with 4.5% to 5.5% in the top ten. Regarding this clone: Its antigen is undetermined.

When less than 13 days of culture had elapsed, CD4+ T cells were isolated. Convalescent patients had PCR-confirmed SARS-CoV-2 infection between March and December 2020. Subjects were given two BNT162b2 or mRNA-1273 vaccine doses. V was pared by 2 bases and J by 3 bases, with 10 bases between. Germline assignment: CDR1 SNHLY and CDR2 FYNNEI. CDR3 length: 14 residues. General study results and limits: Newly vaccine-induced clones made up most of the convalescents' post-vaccine spike-reactive clones.

This sequence originates from a human donor who had a prior SARS-CoV-2 infection. This specimen consisted of CD4+ T cells from PBMCs cultured without peptide, obtained after COVID-19 vaccination. The V call is TRBV2, the J call TRBJ1-1; D not resolved. The CDR3 DNA reads TGTGCCAGCAGTGAACTCACACCGGACACTGAAGCTTTCTTT. As protein: CASSELTPDTEAFF.